This TCR beta chain was observed in a study of CD8 T cells in Susac syndrome. General observations from the study: Acknowledgment was made by the study that its TCR sequencing and HLA analysis involved a relatively small number of individuals.

Remarks on this clonotype: The target antigen is unknown.

Germline CDR1 reads SNHLY; CDR2 reads FYNNEI. This CDR3 is 18 amino acids long. V lost 8 bases, J lost 0 bases, and 8 bases stayed unmatched. A quantity of roughly 0.5 to 1 ug RNA underwent reverse transcription using random hexamers. A multiplex approach, immunoSEQ multiplex PCR, amplified TCR beta CDR3 across 54 Vbeta and 13 Jbeta. TCRdb analysed the immunoSEQ multiplex PCR reads with MiXCR anew, one entry per CDR3 protein. The sample consists of about 120,000 distinct CDR3 sequences, 85% to 95% of them appearing once. TCR beta sequencing covered blood CD8+ and CD4+ T cells. Healthy donors constituted the controls, which were matched for age and sex.

The genes are TRBV2 and TRBJ2-1, with TRBD2 matching 15 bases. The clonotype originates from a human donor in good health. Sequenced material: CD8+ T cells from PBMCs. The chain's CDR3 is CASVGTSGRQSSYNEQFF. The CDR3 DNA reads TGTGCCAGCGTAGGGACTAGCGGGAGGCAGAGCTCCTACAATGAGCAGTTCTTC. Full variable domain (rest looked up from reference TRBV2 and TRBJ2-1): EPEVTQTPSHQVTQMGQEVILRCVPISNHLYFYWYRQILGQKVEFLVSFYNNEISEKSEIFDDQFSVERPDGSNFTLKIRSTKLEDSAMYFCASVGTSGRQSSYNEQFFGPGTRLTVL.